Listed below are T cell receptor beta chains from one sample, sequenced in a study of graft-versus-host responses after intestinal transplantation. Repertoires were generated with immunoSEQ multiplex PCR, while TCRdb's copy carries only in-frame clones and drops some. The sample has 100,000 to 140,000 clones; roughly 90% are singletons. No antigen is known for these receptors. Sequencing used unstimulated CD4+ T cells sorted from spleen or lymph node cells, obtained before transplant. The receptors were sampled from a human donor who was the organ donor for an intestinal transplant. CDR3s include the opening cysteine and the closing phenylalanine or tryptophan. Fields, in order: clone size, V gene, CDR3 length, J gene, D gene, CDR3 protein, CDR3 DNA. A D gene is named only where the DNA matches it firmly. The size field is filled for only some rows; it gives once, few, many or a size class.

NA	TRBV7-3	14	TRBJ2-7	TRBD1	CASSLGQGAYEQYF	TGTGCCAGCAGCTTAGGACAGGGGGCCTACGAGCAGTACTTC
NA	TRBV6-1	14	TRBJ1-3	NA	CASSAGPSGNTIYF	TGTGCCAGCAGTGCCGGGCCCTCTGGAAACACCATATATTTT
once	TRBV5-1	15	TRBJ1-2	TRBD1	CASSAAGTGDYGYTF	TGCGCCAGCAGCGCGGCCGGGACAGGGGATTATGGCTACACCTTC
NA	TRBV28	15	TRBJ1-1	TRBD1	CASSFRTGGLWKAFF	TGTGCCAGCAGTTTTCGGACAGGGGGCCTCTGGAAAGCTTTCTTT
NA	TRBV7-9	12	TRBJ1-1	NA	CASSSGITEAFF	TGTGCCAGCAGCTCAGGGATCACTGAAGCTTTCTTT
NA	TRBV29-1	13	TRBJ2-1	TRBD2	CSGTSGRANEQFF	TGCAGCGGGACTAGCGGGAGGGCCAATGAGCAGTTCTTC
NA	TRBV6-6	12	TRBJ2-7	NA	CASSYSTYEQYF	TGTGCCAGCAGTTACTCGACCTACGAGCAGTACTTC
NA	TRBV7-3	16	TRBJ2-2	NA	CASSLLPGQNTGELFF	TGTGCCAGCAGCTTACTACCTGGACAGAACACCGGGGAGCTGTTTTTT
once	TRBV5-1	15	TRBJ1-3	NA	CASRLQASSGNTIYF	TGCGCCAGTCGGCTACAGGCCAGCTCTGGAAACACCATATATTTT
NA	TRBV6-6	16	TRBJ1-4	NA	CASSYGQVGTNEKLFF	TGTGCCAGCAGTTACGGGCAGGTCGGGACTAATGAAAAACTGTTTTTT
NA	TRBV5-4	14	TRBJ2-3	NA	CASSMDGHTDTQYF	TGTGCCAGCAGTATGGACGGGCACACAGATACGCAGTATTTT
NA	TRBV6-1	14	TRBJ2-7	TRBD2	CASSELTSGRRQYF	TGTGCCAGCAGTGAACTCACTAGCGGGAGGAGGCAGTACTTC
NA	TRBV5-1	15	TRBJ1-6	TRBD1	CASRAGTGSNSPLHF	TGCGCCAGCAGGGCCGGGACAGGGAGTAATTCACCCCTCCACTTT
NA	TRBV9	15	TRBJ2-3	NA	CASSVGRGSTDTQYF	TGTGCCAGCAGCGTGGGACGGGGAAGCACAGATACGCAGTATTTT
NA	TRBV7-9	17	TRBJ1-5	NA	CASSLGLNRVLNQPQHF	TGTGCCAGCAGCTTAGGGCTTAACAGGGTGTTGAATCAGCCCCAGCATTTT
NA	TRBV19	19	TRBJ1-2	NA	CASSIDVWGLQRPNYGYTF	TGTGCCAGTAGTATAGACGTCTGGGGACTCCAGCGTCCTAACTATGGCTACACCTTC
NA	TRBV5-6	14	TRBJ1-3	NA	CASSLRGSGNTIYF	TGTGCCAGCAGCTTGCGGGGGTCGGGAAACACCATATATTTT
NA	TRBV10-2	14	TRBJ2-5	NA	CASSEGQAQETQYF	TGCGCCAGCAGTGAGGGTCAGGCCCAAGAGACCCAGTACTTC
NA	TRBV6-5	16	TRBJ1-3	NA	CASSSLGAGSGNTIYF	TGTGCCAGCAGTTCCCTGGGTGCAGGTTCTGGAAACACCATATATTTT
once	TRBV10-1	13	TRBJ2-7	NA	CASSRGGSHEQYF	TGCGCCAGCAGCCGAGGGGGTTCGCACGAGCAGTACTTC
NA	TRBV7-3	13	TRBJ2-7	NA	CASSLGPRSEQYF	TGTGCCAGCAGCTTGGGTCCAAGGAGTGAGCAGTACTTC
NA	TRBV19	13	TRBJ1-1	NA	CASSARPDTEAFF	TGTGCCAGTAGTGCGCGACCTGACACTGAAGCTTTCTTT
NA	TRBV5-1	14	TRBJ1-3	NA	CASSWDRVGNTIYF	TGCGCCAGCAGCTGGGACCGGGTTGGGAACACCATATATTTT
NA	TRBV19	12	TRBJ1-4	NA	CAVDSPNEKLFF	TGTGCCGTAGACAGCCCTAATGAAAAACTGTTTTTT
NA	TRBV6-6	16	TRBJ2-7	TRBD1	CASSPRDRGPTYEQYF	TGTGCCAGCAGCCCAAGGGACAGGGGACCGACATACGAGCAGTACTTC
NA	TRBV10-1	17	TRBJ1-2	TRBD1	CASSYRGQGQVNYGYTF	TGCGCCAGCAGTTACAGGGGACAGGGCCAAGTTAACTATGGCTACACCTTC
NA	TRBV19	15	TRBJ2-2	TRBD2	CASIPGTTKTGELFF	TGTGCCAGTATCCCCGGGACTACGAAAACCGGGGAGCTGTTTTTT
NA	TRBV5-1	15	TRBJ2-1	TRBD2	CASSLDSGSYNEQFF	TGCGCCAGCAGCTTGGATAGCGGGAGTTACAATGAGCAGTTCTTC
NA	TRBV7-3	11	TRBJ1-5	NA	CASSFNQPQHF	TGTGCCAGCAGCTTCAATCAGCCCCAGCATTTT
NA	TRBV28	16	TRBJ1-3	NA	CASSARHGYSGNTIYF	TGTGCCAGCAGTGCCCGACACGGATACTCTGGAAACACCATATATTTT
NA	TRBV7-2	11	TRBJ2-5	NA	CASSSYMTQYF	TGTGCCAGCAGCAGTTATATGACCCAGTACTTC
NA	TRBV18	17	TRBJ1-4	TRBD1	CASSPARQGTTNEKLFF	TGTGCCAGCTCACCCGCCCGACAGGGAACAACTAATGAAAAACTGTTTTTT
NA	TRBV2	14	TRBJ2-5	NA	CASSEEAAQETQYF	TGTGCCAGCAGTGAAGAGGCAGCCCAAGAGACCCAGTACTTC
NA	TRBV7-2	14	TRBJ1-6	TRBD1	CASTDRAGGSPLHF	TGTGCCAGCACCGACAGGGCCGGAGGTTCACCCCTCCACTTT
NA	TRBV5-1	14	TRBJ1-1	NA	CASSLGVTDTEAFF	TGCGCCAGCAGCTTGGGGGTGACGGACACTGAAGCTTTCTTT
NA	TRBV7-2	12	TRBJ2-1	NA	CASSSPPREQFF	TGTGCCAGCAGCTCACCCCCTCGGGAGCAGTTCTTC